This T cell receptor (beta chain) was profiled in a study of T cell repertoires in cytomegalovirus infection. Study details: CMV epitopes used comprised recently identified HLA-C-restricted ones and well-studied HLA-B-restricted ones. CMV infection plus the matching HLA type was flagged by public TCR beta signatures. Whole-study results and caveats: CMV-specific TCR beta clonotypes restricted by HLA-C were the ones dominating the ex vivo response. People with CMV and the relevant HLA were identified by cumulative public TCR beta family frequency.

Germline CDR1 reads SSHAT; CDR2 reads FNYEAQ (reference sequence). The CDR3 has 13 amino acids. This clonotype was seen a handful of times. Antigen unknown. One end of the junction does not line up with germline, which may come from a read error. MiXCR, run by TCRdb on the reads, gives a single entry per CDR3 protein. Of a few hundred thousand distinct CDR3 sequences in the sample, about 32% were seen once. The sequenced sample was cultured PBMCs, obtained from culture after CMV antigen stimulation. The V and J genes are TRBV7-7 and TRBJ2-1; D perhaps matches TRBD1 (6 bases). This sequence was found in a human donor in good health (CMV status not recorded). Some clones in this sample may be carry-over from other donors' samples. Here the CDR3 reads CASSPGERSEQFF. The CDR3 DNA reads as TGTGCTAGCAGCCCAGGGGAGCGTTCTGAGCAGTTCTTC.